These 25 T cell receptor beta chains were sequenced from one sample in a study of cytomegalovirus exposure and HLA in healthy donors. TCRdb keeps only in-frame clones here, not all; method: immunoSEQ multiplex PCR. Of 200,000 or so clones in the sample, around nine tenths were seen once. Sequencing input: PBMCs. All receptors derive from a woman between 18 and 29 years old in good health and CMV-seropositive.

The rearrangement uses TRBV4-1 and TRBJ2-2; 7 bases map to TRBD2. CDR3 length: 16 amino acids. Trimming removed 1 base from V and 3 bases from J; junction bases left unmatched: 5. The germline CDR1 and CDR2 sequences are MGHRA and YSYEKL. This CDR3 is CASSQVGLADTGELFF. In DNA form, the CDR3 reads TGCGCCAGCAGCCAAGTTGGGCTAGCGGACACCGGGGAGCTGTTTTTT.

The chain couples TRBV10-3 to TRBJ2-3, with 9 bases identical to TRBD2. This CDR3 region has 15 residues. V shed 8 bases and J 4 bases; nucleotides not matched to a gene: 10. The V gene's germline CDR1 is ENHRY and CDR2 SYGVKD. Written as DNA, the CDR3 is TGTGCCATCTCTCAGGCGGGAGGGAGGGCAGATACGCAGTATTTT. The encoded protein is CAISQAGGRADTQYF.

V gene TRBV6-1 combines with J gene TRBJ2-7; TRBD2 is a possible D gene (6 bases). The V gene's germline CDR1 is MNHNS and CDR2 SASEGT. Trimming cost V 5 bases and J 4 bases, with 18 bases left between them. The length of the CDR3 is 15 residues. CDR3 bases: TGTGCCAGCAGTCCCACACGGGACTCACCTTACGAGCAGTACTTC. This gives the protein CASSPTRDSPYEQYF.

CDR3 residues: CASSFPGEMNEAFF. CDR3 DNA: TGTGCCAGCAGTTTCCCAGGGGAGATGAATGAAGCTTTCTTT. The chain joins TRBV27 to TRBJ1-1, with D perhaps TRBD1 (6 bases). Between the trimmed V and J ends, which lost 3 bases and 7 bases, there was a span of 15 bases. The germline gives CDR1 MNHEY, CDR2 SMNVEV (reference sequence). The CDR3 extends over 14 amino acids.

The chain has TRBV5-4 and TRBJ1-1; weak D call: TRBD1 (6 bases). Looked up from germline, CDR1 is SGHNT and CDR2 is YYREEE (reference sequence). This CDR3 has 15 amino acids. The V gene lost 3 bases and the J gene lost 4 bases, with 16 bases spanning the gap. The CDR3 region is CASSSIQGKGTEAFF. The CDR3 DNA reads as TGTGCCAGCAGCTCGATACAGGGAAAGGGCACTGAAGCTTTCTTT.

The chain uses TRBV6-4 and TRBJ2-7, with no clear D. Germline V gene data show CDR1 as MRHNA and CDR2 as SNTAGT. V was cut by 7 bases and J by 3 bases, with 22 bases left in between. The CDR3 sequence is 16 residues long. The CDR3 region is CASNQSQAKWNYEQYF. The CDR3 DNA follows: TGTGCCAGCAACCAATCACAAGCGAAGTGGAACTACGAGCAGTACTTC.

The chain has TRBV11-2 and TRBJ1-1; D unresolved. The CDR3 has 11 residues. From germline, CDR1 is SGHAT and CDR2 FQNNGV. V dropped 5 bases and J dropped 10 bases, with 11 bases sitting between them. The DNA for the CDR3 is TGTGCCAGCAGCCCCTCCCACGGAGCTTTCTTT. Translation gives CASSPSHGAFF.

The chain uses TRBV19 and TRBJ2-3; D is possibly TRBD1 (5 bases). Germline V gene sequence: CDR1 LNHDA, CDR2 SQIVND (reference sequence). Deletions cut 5 bases from V and 0 bases from J, with 9 bases between. The CDR3 sequence is 14 residues long. CDR3 in amino acids: CASSRQFSTDTQYF. The DNA of the CDR3 is TGTGCCAGTAGTCGACAGTTTAGCACAGATACGCAGTATTTT.

The V gene is TRBV6-5, the J gene TRBJ2-7, with D tentatively TRBD1 (6 bases). The CDR3 is made up of 15 amino acids. CDR1 is MNHEY and CDR2 is SVGAGI in the germline V gene. V lost 3 bases and J 2 bases, leaving 14 bases between the germline ends. CDR3 protein: CASSYRQATTYEQYF. In nucleotides, the CDR3 is TGTGCCAGCAGTTATCGACAGGCAACCACCTACGAGCAGTACTTC.

To note about this clone: The sample carries other DNA sequences with the same CDR3. The chain is built from TRBV5-1 and TRBJ2-3, with 12 bases lining up with TRBD2. CDR1 is SGHRS, CDR2 YFSETQ, per germline. V lost 4 bases, J lost 6 bases, and 3 bases stayed unmatched. The CDR3 has 14 residues. As DNA, the CDR3 is TGCGCCAGCAGCCTGACTAGCGGGAGCGATACGCAGTATTTT. Protein product: CASSLTSGSDTQYF.

V gene TRBV5-6 combines with J gene TRBJ2-5, with D possibly matching TRBD1 (6 bases). This CDR3 is 16 amino acids long. V lost 0 bases and J lost 2, with 14 bases in between. Germline V CDR1 and CDR2: SGHDT, YYEEEE. The CDR3: CASSLGGGASQETQYF. The CDR3 bases are TGTGCCAGCAGCTTGGGAGGGGGTGCAAGTCAAGAGACCCAGTACTTC.

V is TRBV7-9 and J is TRBJ2-5; D may be TRBD2 (6 bases). The germline V gene has CDR1 SEHNR and CDR2 FQNEAQ (reference sequence). The V end lost 5 bases, the J end lost 6 bases, and 19 bases lay between the germline ends. The CDR3 has 15 amino acids. The DNA for the CDR3 is TGTGCCAGCAGCCCACCGGTCAGCGGGCCTCAGACCCAGTACTTC. It yields the protein CASSPPVSGPQTQYF.

The chain links TRBV6-5 to TRBJ2-7; 8 bases fit TRBD1. The germline CDR1 and CDR2 sequences are MNHEY and SVGAGI. The J segment lost 7 bases and the V segment lost 5 bases, leaving 13 bases of the junction unmatched. This CDR3 spans 15 amino acids. The CDR3 spells CASSRTGNRAVEQYF. The CDR3 bases are TGTGCCAGCAGTCGGACAGGGAATCGGGCCGTGGAGCAGTACTTC.

The rearrangement links TRBV25-1 to TRBJ1-1, with D perhaps TRBD1 (6 bases). Looked up from germline, CDR1 is MGHDK and CDR2 is SYGVNS. Trimming shortened V by 8 bases and J by 6 bases, and 19 bases separated the two germline ends. This CDR3 has 14 residues. The CDR3 DNA reads TGTGCCAGCGCTCGGACAGCGGTAAGGTCTGAAGCTTTCTTT. Translated: CASARTAVRSEAFF.

This rearrangement joins TRBV11-2 to TRBJ2-1; the match to TRBD2 covers 12 bases. Germline V gene lookup returns CDR1 SGHAT and CDR2 FQNNGV. CDR3 length: 16 amino acids. V lost 3 bases to trimming and J lost 4 bases; unmatched junction nucleotides: 4. CDR3 sequence: CASSFGLAGSYNEQFF. The DNA of the CDR3 is TGTGCCAGCAGCTTTGGACTAGCGGGATCATACAATGAGCAGTTCTTC.

This clone has only a few counts. The chain is built from TRBV5-8 and TRBJ1-5; no firm D call. CDR1 SGHTS and CDR2 YDEGEE come from the germline V gene. The germline V and J ends were trimmed by 1 base and 6 bases, with 14 bases remaining between them. The CDR3 runs to 15 residues. CDR3 in amino acids: CASSLLAGQFQPQHF. The CDR3 nucleotides read TGTGCCAGCAGCTTGTTGGCAGGTCAATTTCAGCCCCAGCATTTT.

The V call is TRBV27, the J call TRBJ2-5; 9 nucleotides align to TRBD1. Germline assignment: CDR1 MNHEY and CDR2 SMNVEV (reference sequence). There are 15 residues in the CDR3. V shed 5 bases and J 4 bases; nucleotides not matched to a gene: 8. The CDR3 sequence is CASSVQGARVETQYF. The DNA of the CDR3 is TGTGCCAGCAGTGTACAGGGGGCGCGGGTAGAGACCCAGTACTTC.

A note on this clone: The sample carries other DNA sequences with the same CDR3. V gene TRBV9 combines with J gene TRBJ2-3; D unclear. Germline lookup yields CDR1 SGDLS and CDR2 YYNGEE. Trimming removed 2 bases from V and 4 bases from J, with 2 bases in between. The CDR3 covers 11 residues. CDR3 DNA: TGTGCCAGCAGCGTCGCAGATACGCAGTATTTT. Translation gives CASSVADTQYF.

This chain links TRBV5-1 with TRBJ2-7; D unresolved. This CDR3 is 14 amino acids long. Germline V lookup: CDR1 SGHRS, CDR2 YFSETQ. Trimming shortened V by 4 bases and J by 5 bases, and 16 bases separated the two germline ends. DNA of the CDR3: TGCGCCAGCAGCGAACGTCGAACTCTGAACGAGCAGTACTTC. Amino acid sequence: CASSERRTLNEQYF.

V gene TRBV29-1 combines with J gene TRBJ2-1, with a possible D match to TRBD2 (5 bases). The CDR3 covers 15 residues. From germline, CDR1 is SQVTM and CDR2 ANQGSEA. The V and J ends lost 7 bases and 1 base respectively, with 17 bases between them. CDR3 sequence reads: CSAKTPGVSYNEQFF. The DNA of the CDR3 is TGCAGCGCCAAGACCCCCGGGGTTTCCTACAATGAGCAGTTCTTC.

The V gene is TRBV23-1, the J gene TRBJ1-2; 7 bases match TRBD1. TRBV23-1 is an ORF for which the function is uncertain. J was trimmed by 5 bases and V by 4 bases; bases with no gene match: 7. The CDR3 contains 14 residues. The CDR3 sequence is CASSRTGSRYGYTF. CDR3 nucleotide sequence: TGCGCCAGCAGTCGGACAGGCTCGAGGTATGGCTACACCTTC.

This clone was detected a few times. The J gene is TRBJ1-2, the V gene TRBV6-1, with D perhaps matching TRBD1 (5 bases). V was clipped by 6 bases and J by 4 bases, with 9 bases between them. The CDR3 covers 12 residues. Per germline, CDR1 MNHNS and CDR2 SASEGT. The CDR3 spells CASSSDSYGYTF. The CDR3 nucleotides read TGTGCCAGCAGCTCCGACAGCTATGGCTACACCTTC.

The genes are TRBV19 and TRBJ2-1; no definite D call. V gave up 10 bases and J gave up 3 bases, with 7 bases separating them. The CDR3 is made up of 11 amino acids. CDR1 is LNHDA, CDR2 SQIVND, per germline (reference sequence). The CDR3 region is CATRNYNEQFF. The CDR3 DNA is TGTGCCACCAGAAACTACAATGAGCAGTTCTTC.

The V and J genes are TRBV5-1 and TRBJ1-2; 11 bases agree with TRBD1. The CDR3 has 16 amino acids. Per the germline V gene, CDR1 is SGHRS and CDR2 is YFSETQ. The trim removed 2 bases at V and 6 bases at J, leaving 9 bases unmatched. The CDR3 loop is CASSFYGTGGVDGYTF. The CDR3 DNA sequence: TGCGCCAGCAGCTTTTACGGGACAGGGGGAGTCGATGGCTACACCTTC.

V gene TRBV19 combines with J gene TRBJ1-5; 8 nucleotides match TRBD1. CDR1 is LNHDA, CDR2 SQIVND, per germline (reference sequence). The CDR3 spans 16 residues. Losses at the gene ends were 0 bases for V and 1 base for J; bases not matched to a gene: 2. CDR3 region: CASSIDRTGSNQPQHF. CDR3 coding DNA: TGTGCCAGTAGTATAGATCGGACAGGGAGCAATCAGCCCCAGCATTTT.